This TCR beta chain is from a study of PD-1 blockade in classical Hodgkin lymphoma. Assay used: immunoSEQ multiplex PCR; TCRdb lists only in-frame clones, some missing. The table lists some 34,000 clones, more than 85% of them singletons. Time point denoted: newly diagnosed, previously untreated cHL patient sample. It was by magnetic negative selection that CD4+ T cells were purified from thawed PBMCs. The germline V gene encodes CDR1 SGDLS and CDR2 YYNGEE. This CDR3 has 15 residues. Trimming at V came to 4 bases and at J to 7 bases, leaving 12 bases not matched to a gene. The chain is built from TRBV9 and TRBJ1-2; 8 bases align to TRBD1. Sequenced input: CD4+ T cells from blood. The origin of this receptor is a human donor with classical Hodgkin lymphoma. CDR3 in amino acids: CASSPQLTGDSGYTF. CDR3 bases: TGTGCCAGCAGCCCACAATTGACAGGGGATTCTGGCTACACCTTC.